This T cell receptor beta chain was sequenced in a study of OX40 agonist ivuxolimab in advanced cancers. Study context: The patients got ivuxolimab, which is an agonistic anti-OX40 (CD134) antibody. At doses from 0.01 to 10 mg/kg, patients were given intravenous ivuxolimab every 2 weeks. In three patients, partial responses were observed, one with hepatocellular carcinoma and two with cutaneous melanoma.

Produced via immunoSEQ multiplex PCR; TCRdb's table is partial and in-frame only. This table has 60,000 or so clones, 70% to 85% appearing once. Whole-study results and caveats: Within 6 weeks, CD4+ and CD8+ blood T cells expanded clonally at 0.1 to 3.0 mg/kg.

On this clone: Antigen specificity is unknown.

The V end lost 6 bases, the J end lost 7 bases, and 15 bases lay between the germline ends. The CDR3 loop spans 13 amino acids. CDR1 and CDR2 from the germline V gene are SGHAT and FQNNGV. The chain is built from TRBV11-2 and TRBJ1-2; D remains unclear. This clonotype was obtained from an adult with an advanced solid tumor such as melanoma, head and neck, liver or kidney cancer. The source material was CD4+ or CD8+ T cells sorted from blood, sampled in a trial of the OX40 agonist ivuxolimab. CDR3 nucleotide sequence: TGTGCCAGCAGTTTATCCGGGGTTACTGGCTACACCTTC. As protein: CASSLSGVTGYTF.